A selection of T cell receptor beta chains follows, all from one sample in a study of T-cell memory formation after mild COVID-19. TCRdb itself ran the 5' RACE reads through MiXCR, one entry per CDR3 protein. This sample yields hundreds of thousands of distinct CDR3 sequences, of which less than 25% are seen a single time; roughly 8.1% belongs to the top ten. Sequenced input: PBMCs or a T cell subset sorted from them (not recorded which). These receptors were taken from an adult woman who had mild COVID-19 (a few samples of this study predate the infection). Cell type and time point are not known. Each CDR3 is given with its conserved first and last residue. Each record gives: J gene, clone size, D gene, V gene, CDR3 DNA, CDR3 protein. D genes are given only for firm matches. Clone size appears in some rows only: once, few, many, or a class for an expanded clone.

j_gene: TRBJ1-3
abundance: -
d_gene: -
v_gene: TRBV12-3/TRBV12-4
CDR3nt: TGTGCCAGCAGACCTAGGGAAACCTCTGGAAACACCATATATTTT
CDR3aa: CASRPRETSGNTIYF

j_gene: TRBJ2-1
abundance: -
d_gene: TRBD1
v_gene: TRBV7-6
CDR3nt: TGTGCCAGCAGCAGATGCCGGGACAGGGAAGATGAGCAGTTCTTC
CDR3aa: CASSRCRDREDEQFF

j_gene: TRBJ2-7
abundance: -
d_gene: -
v_gene: TRBV4-3
CDR3nt: TGCGCCAGCCAAGATCTTATACGAGGGGTCAACGAGCAGTACTTC
CDR3aa: CASQDLIRGVNEQYF

j_gene: TRBJ2-5
abundance: few
d_gene: -
v_gene: TRBV7-9
CDR3nt: TGTGCCAGCAGCGGACAGAGCGAGACCCAGTACTTC
CDR3aa: CASSGQSETQYF

j_gene: TRBJ1-2
abundance: few
d_gene: TRBD1
v_gene: TRBV20-1
CDR3nt: TGCAGTGCTAGAGATCCCAGGGGGAATGGCTACACCTTC
CDR3aa: CSARDPRGNGYTF

j_gene: TRBJ2-3
abundance: few
d_gene: TRBD2
v_gene: TRBV4-3
CDR3nt: TGCGCCAGCAGCCAAGGAGATCTAGCGGGAGACGGAGATACGCAGTATTTT
CDR3aa: CASSQGDLAGDGDTQYF

j_gene: TRBJ1-1
abundance: few
d_gene: TRBD1
v_gene: TRBV11-2
CDR3nt: TGTGCCAGCAGCACCGGAAGACAGGGAGGTAGGGGCAACACTGAAGCTTTCTTT
CDR3aa: CASSTGRQGGRGNTEAFF

j_gene: TRBJ1-1
abundance: -
d_gene: -
v_gene: TRBV7-9
CDR3nt: TGTGCCAGCAGCTTAGGAGCTCAGGGCACTGAAGCTTTCTTT
CDR3aa: CASSLGAQGTEAFF

j_gene: TRBJ2-7
abundance: -
d_gene: -
v_gene: TRBV7-6
CDR3nt: TGTGCCAGCAGCTTCGGGACAATCTACGAGCAGTACTTC
CDR3aa: CASSFGTIYEQYF

j_gene: TRBJ2-2
abundance: -
d_gene: TRBD1
v_gene: TRBV5-5
CDR3nt: TGTGCCAGCAGCCTTCTTGGACAGGGGGCTGGCGGGGAGCTGTTTTTT
CDR3aa: CASSLLGQGAGGELFF

j_gene: TRBJ2-2
abundance: -
d_gene: TRBD1
v_gene: TRBV5-4
CDR3nt: TGTGCCAGCAGCTGGGACAGGGAAGGTGCCGGGGAGCTGTTTTTT
CDR3aa: CASSWDREGAGELFF

j_gene: TRBJ2-3
abundance: -
d_gene: TRBD1
v_gene: TRBV5-1
CDR3nt: TGCGCCAGCTCGAACAGGGGGCCGACAGATACGCAGTATTTT
CDR3aa: CASSNRGPTDTQYF

j_gene: TRBJ2-1
abundance: -
d_gene: -
v_gene: TRBV2
CDR3nt: TGTGCCAGCAGTGACAGGGGCGTGTACAATGAGCAGTTCTTC
CDR3aa: CASSDRGVYNEQFF

j_gene: TRBJ2-3
abundance: -
d_gene: TRBD1
v_gene: TRBV27
CDR3nt: TGTGCCAGCAGTAGGGACAGGGCCGCGGATACGCAGTATTTT
CDR3aa: CASSRDRAADTQYF

j_gene: TRBJ2-1
abundance: -
d_gene: -
v_gene: TRBV20-1
CDR3nt: TGCAGTGCTAGAACAGTCGGGCTCTCTTACAATGAGCAGTTCTTC
CDR3aa: CSARTVGLSYNEQFF

j_gene: TRBJ1-6
abundance: -
d_gene: -
v_gene: TRBV6-5
CDR3nt: TGTGCCAGCAAGGGGGGAGGTTCCTATAATTCACCCCTCCACTTT
CDR3aa: CASKGGGSYNSPLHF

j_gene: TRBJ2-1
abundance: -
d_gene: -
v_gene: TRBV5-6
CDR3nt: TGTGCCACCGGCCGGGGGAGAGGGGCCTACAATGAGCAGTTCTTC
CDR3aa: CATGRGRGAYNEQFF

j_gene: TRBJ1-1
abundance: -
d_gene: TRBD1
v_gene: TRBV27
CDR3nt: TGTGCCAGCAGTTTAGAACAGGGGGCGATAAACACTGAAGCTTTCTTT
CDR3aa: CASSLEQGAINTEAFF

j_gene: TRBJ2-5
abundance: many
d_gene: TRBD1
v_gene: TRBV9
CDR3nt: TGTGCCAGCAAAGGGGGCGGGGAGACCCAGTACTTC
CDR3aa: CASKGGGETQYF

j_gene: TRBJ2-7
abundance: few
d_gene: TRBD2
v_gene: TRBV5-1
CDR3nt: TGCGCCAGCAGGGCTAGCGGGAGCTACGAGCAGTACTTC
CDR3aa: CASRASGSYEQYF

j_gene: TRBJ1-5
abundance: -
d_gene: -
v_gene: TRBV4-1
CDR3nt: TGCGCCAGCAGCCGGGGCGGGGCCGGGTATCAGCCCCAGCATTTT
CDR3aa: CASSRGGAGYQPQHF

j_gene: TRBJ2-3
abundance: -
d_gene: TRBD2
v_gene: TRBV9
CDR3nt: TGTGCCAGCAGCGTCAGCGGGAGGGACGCAGATACGCAGTATTTT
CDR3aa: CASSVSGRDADTQYF

j_gene: TRBJ1-6
abundance: -
d_gene: TRBD1
v_gene: TRBV15
CDR3nt: TGTGCCACCAGCAGAGAGGGTGCGGGGACAGGTTCACCCCTCCACTTT
CDR3aa: CATSREGAGTGSPLHF

j_gene: TRBJ2-3
abundance: -
d_gene: TRBD1
v_gene: TRBV5-4
CDR3nt: TGTGCCAGCATGGCCGGACAGGGGGCAGTGATAGCAGATACGCAGTATTTT
CDR3aa: CASMAGQGAVIADTQYF

j_gene: TRBJ1-2
abundance: -
d_gene: -
v_gene: TRBV7-6
CDR3nt: TGTGCCAGCAGCCCTCAAGGGGCGACTGGCTACACCTTC
CDR3aa: CASSPQGATGYTF

j_gene: TRBJ2-7
abundance: -
d_gene: -
v_gene: TRBV14
CDR3nt: TGTGCCAGCAGCCAAGATCAGGGGAGGCGAAACGAGCAGTACTTC
CDR3aa: CASSQDQGRRNEQYF

j_gene: TRBJ2-3
abundance: many
d_gene: -
v_gene: TRBV5-1
CDR3nt: TGCGCCAGCAGCTTGGTCGGGGAGCCCACAGATACGCAGTATTTT
CDR3aa: CASSLVGEPTDTQYF

j_gene: TRBJ2-1
abundance: -
d_gene: -
v_gene: TRBV9
CDR3nt: TGTGCCAGCAGCCTTTGGGAATACAATGAGCAGTTCTTC
CDR3aa: CASSLWEYNEQFF